The 30 T cell receptor beta chains listed next were all sequenced from one sample in a study of identical twins. TCRdb ran MiXCR on the 5' RACE reads and lists one entry per CDR3 protein. This sample has about 530,000 distinct CDR3 sequences, with around 24% found just once. These data are also associated with another study on yellow fever vaccine responses in identical twins.

The specimen was CD4+ T cells sorted from blood. These TCRs come from a woman younger than 35 in good health.

This clonotype occurred a few times. CDR3 nucleotides: TGCGCCAGCAGCTTGGAGCCCGCGGGAGGTTGGCAGTTCTTC. It codes for CASSLEPAGGWQFF. The rearrangement links TRBV5-1 to TRBJ2-1, with 8 bases lining up with TRBD2. The junction had 8 bases not matched to a gene; V was cut back by 0 bases and J by 12 bases. Germline V gene sequence: CDR1 SGHRS, CDR2 YFSETQ. This CDR3 is 14 amino acids long.

In DNA form, the CDR3 reads TGTGCCAGCAGCCAAGTTAGTTACGTCTCCGCTGAAGCTTTCTTT. This translates into CASSQVSYVSAEAFF. V usage is TRBV3-1 and J usage is TRBJ1-1; D is unclear. V was trimmed by 1 base and J by 6 bases, leaving 15 bases between them. Per germline, CDR1 LGHDT and CDR2 YNNKEL (reference sequence). The CDR3 is 15 amino acids. The full variable domain, completed using reference TRBV3-1 and TRBJ1-1, is DTAVSQTPKYLVTQMGNDKSIKCEQNLGHDTMYWYKQDSKKFLKIMFSYNNKELIINETVPNRFSPKSPDKAHLNLHINSLELGDSAVYFCASSQVSYVSAEAFFGQGTRLTVV.

This clonotype has more than one count but fewer than ten. This CDR3 reads CSARDAVETEAFF. The CDR3 DNA reads as TGCAGTGCTAGGGACGCGGTCGAGACTGAAGCTTTCTTT. V is TRBV20-1 and J is TRBJ1-1, with D uncertain. The CDR3 spans 13 residues. V dropped 3 bases and J dropped 5 bases, with 13 bases sitting between them. Per the germline V gene, CDR1 is DFQATT and CDR2 is SNEGSKA (reference sequence).

This clonotype was counted at least ten times. This chain connects TRBV4-1 to TRBJ2-4, with D hard to call. Germline V CDR1 and CDR2: MGHRA, YSYEKL. This CDR3 has 14 residues. Trimming left V 0 bases short and J 7 bases short, with 10 bases between. The CDR3 region is CASSQDILVNIQYF. In DNA form, the CDR3 reads TGCGCCAGCAGCCAAGATATCCTTGTTAACATTCAGTACTTC.

A few counts support this clonotype. The chain combines TRBV5-1 with TRBJ2-1; 11 bases are shared with TRBD2. Germline CDR1 and CDR2: SGHRS and YFSETQ. This CDR3 region has 15 residues. V lost 4 bases to trimming and J lost 8 bases; unmatched junction nucleotides: 8. CDR3: CASSVLAGGQDEQFF. The CDR3 nucleotides are TGCGCCAGCAGCGTTCTAGCGGGAGGCCAGGATGAGCAGTTCTTC.

The chain has TRBV11-2 and TRBJ2-3; TRBD1 matches 9 bases. V trimming: 2 bases; J trimming: 5 bases; junction bases outside the gene matches: 8. The CDR3 sequence is 16 residues long. Germline assignment: CDR1 SGHAT and CDR2 FQNNGV. CDR3 amino acids: CASSLKWDRVQDTQYF. CDR3 nucleotide sequence: TGTGCCAGCAGCTTAAAGTGGGACAGGGTACAAGATACGCAGTATTTT.

The chain is built from TRBV3-1 and TRBJ2-5, with D uncertain. The germline V gene has CDR1 LGHDT and CDR2 YNNKEL (reference sequence). V lost 0 bases, J lost 5 bases, and 13 bases lay in between. CDR3 length: 15 residues. The CDR3 region has the DNA TGTGCCAGCAGCCAAGAGGTGGCCCGTCAGGAGACCCAGTACTTC. It codes for CASSQEVARQETQYF.

This clonotype was observed a handful of times. V is TRBV2 and J is TRBJ2-5; either TRBD1 or TRBD2 may fit D (5 bases each). V lost 7 bases and J 3 bases, leaving 9 bases between the germline ends. The CDR3 loop spans 12 amino acids. The germline V gene encodes CDR1 SNHLY and CDR2 FYNNEI. The CDR3, as DNA: TGTGCCAGCAATCGGGACGAAGAGACCCAGTACTTC. Translation: CASNRDEETQYF.

This chain links TRBV5-1 with TRBJ1-4; D is perhaps TRBD1 (5 bases). Looked up from germline, CDR1 is SGHRS and CDR2 is YFSETQ. CDR3 length equals 14 residues. The V and J ends lost 3 bases and 4 bases respectively, with 10 bases between them. The CDR3 loop is CASSSLTVNEKLFF. The CDR3 DNA reads as TGCGCCAGCAGCTCACTGACAGTTAATGAAAAACTGTTTTTT.

The chain recombines TRBV15 with TRBJ2-2, with 10 bases identical to TRBD2. The CDR3 has 17 amino acids. Trimming removed 1 base from V and 3 bases from J; junction bases left unmatched: 5. Germline values: CDR1 LNHNV, CDR2 YYDKDF (reference sequence). The chain's CDR3 is CATSRAPSGRDTGELFF. CDR3 in DNA: TGTGCCACCAGCAGAGCTCCTAGCGGGAGAGACACCGGGGAGCTGTTTTTT.

The rearrangement joins TRBV10-3 to TRBJ1-2, with D perhaps TRBD1 (6 bases). V lost 4 bases, J lost 2 bases, and 11 bases lay in between. The CDR3 extends over 14 amino acids. The germline V gene encodes CDR1 ENHRY and CDR2 SYGVKD. The CDR3 sequence is CAISVRGMNYGYTF. DNA of the CDR3: TGTGCCATCAGTGTAAGGGGGATGAACTATGGCTACACCTTC.

The V and J genes are TRBV6-2 or TRBV6-3 and TRBJ2-7; D tentatively fits TRBD1 or TRBD2 (6 bases each). The CDR3 length is 14 residues. Per germline, CDR1 MNHEY and CDR2 SVGEGT. Trimming left V 7 bases short and J 3 bases short, with 16 bases between. CDR3 region: CASIRGPGDYEQYV. CDR3 DNA: TGTGCCAGCATCCGGGGGCCTGGGGACTACGAGCAGTACGTC.

Note on this clonotype: An end of the junction does not agree with germline; a read error may underlie this. This chain links TRBV7-2 with TRBJ2-5, with D possibly TRBD1 on 6 matching bases. CDR3 length equals 14 residues. Germline-derived CDR1 and CDR2 are SGHTA and FQGNSA. CDR3 sequence (DNA): TGTGCCAGCAGCTTTGGTTGGGGGCAAGGGACCCAGTACTTC. It specifies CASSFGWGQGTQYF.

The gene calls are TRBV7-4 and TRBJ2-1; D might be TRBD1 (6 bases). Deletions cut 5 bases from V and 5 bases from J, with 19 bases between. The CDR3 has 16 amino acids. Looked up from germline, CDR1 is SGHVT and CDR2 is SQSDAQ. The CDR3: CASSPGTPENDNEQFF. CDR3 bases: TGTGCCAGCAGCCCGGGGACACCCGAGAACGACAATGAGCAGTTCTTC.

This chain links TRBV20-1 with TRBJ2-7, with D unclear. CDR3 length: 12 residues. The germline CDR1 and CDR2 sequences are DFQATT and SNEGSKA (reference sequence). The germline V and J ends were trimmed by 3 bases and 7 bases, with 13 bases remaining between them. The CDR3 sequence is CSARAYGIEQYV. CDR3 DNA sequence: TGCAGTGCTAGGGCGTACGGAATAGAGCAGTACGTC.

V gene TRBV12-3 or TRBV12-4 combines with J gene TRBJ2-7, with a weak D call TRBD2 (5 bases). CDR3 size: 13 residues. V was cut by 3 bases and J by 0 bases, with 6 bases left in between. This CDR3 is CASSFGSSYEQYV. The CDR3, as DNA: TGTGCCAGCAGTTTTGGGAGCTCCTACGAGCAGTACGTC.

This clonotype was counted a few times. The genes are TRBV2 and TRBJ2-4; possibly TRBD1 for D (6 bases). V lost 2 bases to trimming and J lost 3 bases, with 20 bases between them. The CDR3 totals 18 residues. Germline CDR1 and CDR2: SNHLY and FYNNEI. The CDR3 spells CASSEQGLGGSDKNIQYF. The CDR3, as DNA: TGTGCCAGCAGTGAACAGGGGCTCGGAGGATCGGACAAAAACATTCAGTACTTC.

This clonotype was detected only a few times. The chain couples TRBV25-1 to TRBJ1-2, with D possibly being TRBD1 (6 bases). Looked up from germline, CDR1 is MGHDK and CDR2 is SYGVNS. Trimming took 4 bases from V and 3 from J, leaving 9 bases between them. The length of the CDR3 is 13 residues. The CDR3 loop reads CASSADRYYGYTF. In DNA form, the CDR3 reads TGTGCCAGCAGTGCAGACAGGTACTATGGCTACACCTTC.

The genes are TRBV2 and TRBJ2-7; D gene unclear. V dropped 5 bases and J dropped 4 bases, with 6 bases sitting between them. Germline assignment: CDR1 SNHLY and CDR2 FYNNEI. The length of the CDR3 is 11 residues. The CDR3: CASSLQYEQYV. CDR3 nucleotides: TGTGCCAGCAGTCTCCAATACGAGCAGTACGTC.

The chain employs TRBV5-1 and TRBJ2-1; possible D gene TRBD1, 6 bases. Germline assignment: CDR1 SGHRS and CDR2 YFSETQ. Trimming stripped 1 base from V and 0 bases from J, with 8 bases between. The CDR3 length is 15 residues. The CDR3 sequence is CASSLPDSSYNEQFF. The CDR3 DNA is TGCGCCAGCAGCTTGCCGGACAGCTCCTACAATGAGCAGTTCTTC.

This clonotype was seen a handful of times. The chain couples TRBV6-1 to TRBJ2-1; a possible D gene is TRBD2 (5 bases). Trimming pared 7 bases from V and 3 bases from J, leaving 10 bases between. Looked up from germline, CDR1 is MNHNS and CDR2 is SASEGT. The length of the CDR3 is 13 residues. The CDR3 DNA reads as TGTGCCAGCAACGGGGTCGGCTACAATGAGCAGTTCTTC. This gives the protein CASNGVGYNEQFF.

The V gene is TRBV7-3, the J gene TRBJ2-1, with 7 bases lining up with TRBD2. CDR1 is SGHTA and CDR2 is FQGTGA in the germline V gene. With V trimmed by 5 bases and J by 0 bases, 7 bases remained unmatched. This CDR3 has 16 amino acids. Written as DNA, the CDR3 is TGTGCCAGCAGCCCCAACCAGCGGGGCTCCTACAATGAGCAGTTCTTC. As protein: CASSPNQRGSYNEQFF.

This clonotype was seen a few times. V usage is TRBV10-3 and J usage is TRBJ2-7; D unresolved. Germline V lookup: CDR1 ENHRY, CDR2 SYGVKD. This CDR3 comprises 12 residues. V gave up 1 base and J gave up 5 bases, with 6 bases separating them. CDR3 sequence (DNA): TGTGCCATCAGTGAGTTACGGGACGAGCAGTACTTC. The encoded protein is CAISELRDEQYF.

This chain joins TRBV6-1 and TRBJ1-2; D possibly corresponds to TRBD1 (5 bases). This CDR3 is 13 amino acids long. Germline loops: CDR1 MNHNS, CDR2 SASEGT. V was pared by 5 bases and J by 6 bases, with 13 bases between. The DNA for the CDR3 is TGTGCCAGCAGTCCCGGGGGTGTCCATGGCTACACCTTC. The encoded protein is CASSPGGVHGYTF.

The chain joins TRBV7-2 to TRBJ2-3; D gene uncertain. The length of the CDR3 is 13 residues. Trimming cost V 0 bases and J 6 bases, with 7 bases left between them. CDR1 is SGHTA, CDR2 FQGNSA, per germline. The CDR3 spells CASSLAGIDTQYF. CDR3 sequence (DNA): TGTGCCAGCAGCTTAGCGGGGATTGATACGCAGTATTTT. Filled out from reference TRBV7-2 and TRBJ2-3, the complete variable domain reads GAGVSQSPSNKVTEKGKDVELRCDPISGHTALYWYRQSLGQGLEFLIYFQGNSAPDKSGLPSDRFSAERTGGSVSTLTIQRTQQEDSAVYLCASSLAGIDTQYFGPGTRLTVL.

This sequence joins TRBV11-2 and TRBJ2-5; 7 positions agree with TRBD1. The CDR3 covers 15 residues. Germline-derived CDR1 and CDR2 are SGHAT and FQNNGV. V shed 5 bases and J 3 bases; nucleotides not matched to a gene: 9. The chain's CDR3 is CASSPGVQGEETQYF. CDR3 coding DNA: TGTGCCAGCAGCCCAGGTGTCCAGGGGGAAGAGACCCAGTACTTC.

In its sample, this clonotype was seen a few times. The chain recombines TRBV9 with TRBJ1-2; 10 bases map to TRBD1. Germline V CDR1 and CDR2: SGDLS, YYNGEE. J lost 3 bases, V lost 3 bases, and 2 bases had no gene match. There are 14 residues in the CDR3. The CDR3: CASSAGTGDYGYTF. The CDR3 region has the DNA TGTGCCAGCAGCGCCGGGACAGGGGACTATGGCTACACCTTC.

This chain links TRBV20-1 with TRBJ2-1; D gene ambiguous. V was cut by 1 base and J by 4 bases, with 23 bases left in between. CDR1 is DFQATT and CDR2 is SNEGSKA in the germline V gene (reference sequence). The CDR3 has 18 residues. The CDR3 sequence: CSARVQRFGGRSYNEQFF. The CDR3 nucleotides are TGCAGTGCTAGAGTTCAACGCTTTGGCGGAAGAAGTTACAATGAGCAGTTCTTC.

This clonotype was seen just once. The chain combines TRBV12-3 or TRBV12-4 with TRBJ2-3; D ambiguous. The CDR3 covers 13 residues. Trimming cost V 6 bases and J 2 bases, with 9 bases left between them. Here the CDR3 DNA reads TGTGCCAGCAGCCCTCCCGACACAGATACGCAGTATTTT. Its protein product is CASSPPDTDTQYF.

This clonotype was detected only a few times. The genes are TRBV19 and TRBJ1-4; no definite D call. CDR3 length: 14 residues. Trimming took off 5 bases at V and 8 bases at J, with 15 bases between the two ends. The V gene's germline CDR1 is LNHDA and CDR2 SQIVND (reference sequence). The DNA of the CDR3 is TGTGCCAGTAGTCGGTCCCTAAAGGAAGAAAAACTGTTTTTT. Its protein is CASSRSLKEEKLFF.